The TCR beta chain under discussion was sequenced for a study of blood T cell repertoires in COVID-19. As for the study in general: There were acute and convalescent COVID-19 samples, and they came from the United States, Italy and Spain. PBMCs, B-cell-depleted T cells, or T cells provided the cDNA or gDNA that made up the material.

In the source study's methods: Reference gene primer amplification yielded estimated nucleated cell counts. Libraries were prepared by immunoSEQ multiplex PCR; TCRdb keeps only in-frame clonotypes and omits some of them. D and trimming were read from the DNA, whereas the V and J calls and clone size are those reported in that table. The table includes 200,000 to 250,000 clones, 70% to 90% detected once. CDR1 and CDR2 from the germline V gene are KGHDR and SFDVKD. This CDR3 has 19 amino acids. The junction had 15 bases not matched to a gene; V was cut back by 2 bases and J by 4 bases. Residents of about 25 US areas, aged roughly 18 to 90 years, made up the participants.

Material: PBMCs or T cells enriched from blood (not recorded which). The sequence was obtained from a woman aged 40 to 55 with acute COVID-19. V gene TRBV24-1 combines with J gene TRBJ2-1, with 8 bases that match TRBD2. CDR3 coding DNA: TGTGCCACCAGTGATTCGGAAAGCCTCACTAGCGGAGGATACAATGAGCAGTTCTTC. It specifies CATSDSESLTSGGYNEQFF.